This T cell receptor (beta chain) derives from a study of T-cell reconstitution after alpha-beta-depleted transplantation in children. Notes on the study in general: At the one-year point after transplant, T-cell counts and TCRbeta diversity were found to come mostly from T cells that had been newly produced. The study reportedly traced alpha-beta T cells about two months after transplant to several hundred expanded graft clones. Surviving recipient cells, namely T cells and thymic progenitors, were the source of high day-60 TCRbeta diversity in some patients.

This clonotype was observed at least ten times. Antigen: not known. Researchers prepared the TCRbeta library using unique molecular identifiers, the study reports. TCRdb reprocessed the PCR reads via MiXCR and lists one record per CDR3 protein. This sample carries 200,000 or so distinct CDR3 sequences, 7.5% to 9.5% of them seen once, and the ten largest clones take under 40%. The CDR3 contains 13 residues. CDR1 DFQATT and CDR2 SNEGSKA come from the germline V gene (reference sequence). V gave up 3 bases and J gave up 1 base, with 8 bases separating them. This TCR was recovered from a male patient aged 2-15 years who had a stem cell transplant for acute myeloid leukemia, so the T cells may come from the graft donor. The chain recombines TRBV20-1 with TRBJ2-3; D is possibly TRBD2 (6 bases). The specimen comprised PBMCs, mostly from graft donor cells, sampled 360 days after TCRalphabeta/CD19-depleted stem cell transplant. CDR3 residues: CSARPSGTDTQYF. The CDR3 coding sequence is TGCAGTGCTAGGCCTAGCGGCACAGATACGCAGTATTTT.